The entry that follows covers one T cell receptor beta chain sequence. These data come from a study of blood T cells in healthy people across ages. Primed by a sample-barcoded 5' primer and a J-beta primer mix, a second PCR proceeded for roughly 6 to 12 cycles. A template-switch adaptor with 12 random nucleotides tagged each cDNA molecule. TCRdb called the 5' RACE reads again in MiXCR, with one record for every CDR3 protein. The sample yields 550,000 to 650,000 distinct CDR3 sequences, around 27% seen once. This sample was also put to use in a study of T cells of mothers and their children. Per that study: Healthy Caucasian mothers, three in number, and their six children were the donors. Related mother-child pairs shared slightly more overlap than unrelated pairs, but the difference was non-significant. None of the identified T cell clones proved to be persistent microchimeric clones.

The receptor's source is a boy between 2 and 10 years old in good health. Sequencing was done on a sample of blood.

Here the CDR3 DNA reads TGTGCCAGCAGCTTAGAGTGGGGGGGTAATTCACCCCTCCACTTT. Translating it yields CASSLEWGGNSPLHF. This sequence joins TRBV11-2 and TRBJ1-6; TRBD1 might be the D (5 bases). Germline V gene sequence: CDR1 SGHAT, CDR2 FQNNGV. This CDR3 region has 15 residues. V lost 0 bases and J lost 6, with 9 bases in between.